This TCR beta chain was observed in a study of blood T cell repertoires in COVID-19. About the research overall: PBMCs, B-cell-depleted T cells, or T cells provided the cDNA or gDNA that made up the material.

The method was immunoSEQ multiplex PCR; TCRdb's version includes in-frame clones alone and lacks a portion of them. The sample includes roughly 150,000 clones, 85% seen only once; the top ten take over 2.5%. The CDR3 contains 15 residues. CDR1 SGHKS and CDR2 YYEKEE come from the germline V gene (reference sequence). V lost 4 bases to trimming and J lost 2 bases, with 13 bases between them. The V gene is TRBV5-5, the J gene TRBJ1-5; D perhaps matches TRBD1 (6 bases). The receptor was derived from a man aged 50-60 years with acute or convalescent COVID-19. Input material: peripheral blood. Here the CDR3 DNA reads TGTGCCAGCAGCCTGGAGGGGGTGGGCAATCAGCCCCAGCATTTT. It encodes CASSLEGVGNQPQHF.